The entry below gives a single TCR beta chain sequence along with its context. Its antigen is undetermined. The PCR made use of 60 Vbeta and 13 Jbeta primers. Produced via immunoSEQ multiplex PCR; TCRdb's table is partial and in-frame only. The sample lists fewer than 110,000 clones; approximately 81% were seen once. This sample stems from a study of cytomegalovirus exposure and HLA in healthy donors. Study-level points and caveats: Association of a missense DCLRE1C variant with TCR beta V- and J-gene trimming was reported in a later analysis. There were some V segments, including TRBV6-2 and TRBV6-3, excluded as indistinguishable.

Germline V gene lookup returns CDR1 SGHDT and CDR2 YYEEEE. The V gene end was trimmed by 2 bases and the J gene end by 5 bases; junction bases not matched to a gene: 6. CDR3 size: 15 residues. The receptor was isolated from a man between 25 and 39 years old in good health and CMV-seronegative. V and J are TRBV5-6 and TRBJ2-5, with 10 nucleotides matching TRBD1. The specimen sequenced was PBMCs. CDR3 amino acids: CASSFGQGGLETQYF. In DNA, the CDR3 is TGTGCCAGCAGCTTCGGACAGGGGGGGTTGGAGACCCAGTACTTC. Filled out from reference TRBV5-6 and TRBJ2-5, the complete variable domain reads DAGVTQSPTHLIKTRGQQVTLRCSPKSGHDTVSWYQQALGQGPQFIFQYYEEEERQRGNFPDRFSGHQFPNYSSELNVNALLLGDSALYLCASSFGQGGLETQYFGPGTRLLVL.